This T cell receptor (beta chain) was identified in a study of response to subunit inactivated influenza vaccine. Using its own MiXCR run on the RT-PCR reads, TCRdb lists one record per CDR3 protein. The data contain 600,000 to 700,000 distinct CDR3 sequences, approximately 15% of them singletons. V was trimmed by 6 bases and J by 6 bases, leaving 11 bases between them. The CDR3 totals 13 residues. Germline lookup yields CDR1 SNHLY and CDR2 FYNNEI. The sequencing used PBMCs from blood, collected approximately 15 days before vaccination. The TCR sequence derives from a man between 45 and 60 years old who received an inactivated influenza vaccine. The chain uses TRBV2 and TRBJ2-2; possible D gene TRBD1, 6 bases. The CDR3 bases are TGTGCCAGCAGGCCTGACAGGTCCGGGGAGCTGTTTTTT. Translated: CASRPDRSGELFF.